These 24 T cell receptor beta chains came from one sample sequenced in a study of cytomegalovirus exposure and HLA in healthy donors. 13 Jbeta primers and 60 Vbeta primers were used for the PCR. Profiled with immunoSEQ multiplex PCR; TCRdb holds only in-frame clones, not every one. The table has around 130,000 clones, about 79% seen once. The sequenced sample consisted of PBMCs. The receptors come from a man aged 50 to 60 in good health and CMV-seronegative.

V and J are TRBV7-2 and TRBJ2-5, with D perhaps TRBD2 (6 bases). The V gene's germline CDR1 is SGHTA and CDR2 FQGNSA. Trimming pared 8 bases from V and 5 bases from J, leaving 15 bases between. The length of the CDR3 is 13 residues. The CDR3 protein is CASARGNAETQYF. CDR3 nucleotide sequence: TGTGCCAGCGCTCGGGGGAATGCTGAGACCCAGTACTTC.

With respect to this clone: This sample includes further DNA sequences coding for the same CDR3. This sequence joins TRBV5-1 and TRBJ1-1, with a tentative D call TRBD1 (5 bases). The CDR3 spans 13 residues. V gave up 5 bases and J gave up 1 base, with 9 bases separating them. The germline CDR1 and CDR2 sequences are SGHRS and YFSETQ. The CDR3 sequence is CASRRTGNTEAFF. The CDR3 bases are TGCGCCAGCAGGAGAACAGGGAACACTGAAGCTTTCTTT.

The rearrangement joins TRBV30 to TRBJ2-7; perhaps TRBD2 as D (6 bases). The CDR3 is made up of 14 amino acids. CDR1 is GTSNPN and CDR2 is SVGIG in the germline V gene (reference sequence). V lost 1 base, J lost 5 bases, and 15 bases lay in between. CDR3 nucleotides: TGTGCCTGGAGTGAAGCGGGTCCTTCGGACGAGCAGTACTTC. Protein: CAWSEAGPSDEQYF. Drawing the rest from reference TRBV30 and TRBJ2-7, the complete variable domain is SQTIHQWPATLVQPVGSPLSLECTVEGTSNPNLYWYRQAAGRGLQLLFYSVGIGQISSEVPQNLSASRPQDRQFILSSKKLLLSDSGFYLCAWSEAGPSDEQYFGPGTRLTVT.

The gene calls are TRBV15 and TRBJ1-2; the D gene is possibly TRBD1 (5 bases). Trimming left V 1 base short and J 5 bases short, with 17 bases between. CDR1 is LNHNV, CDR2 YYDKDF, per germline (reference sequence). CDR3 size: 16 residues. The CDR3 protein is CATSRGVFAGPYGYTF. The DNA of the CDR3 is TGTGCCACCAGCAGAGGGGTGTTCGCAGGGCCATATGGCTACACCTTC.

Only a few counts were recorded for this clone. The V call is TRBV2, the J call TRBJ1-1, with TRBD1 as a possible D gene (5 bases). In germline, CDR1 is SNHLY, CDR2 FYNNEI. The length of the CDR3 is 13 residues. The V and J ends lost 7 bases and 6 bases respectively, with 15 bases between them. The CDR3 region is CASTGDIGPEAFF. The CDR3 nucleotides read TGTGCCAGCACGGGGGATATTGGCCCTGAAGCTTTCTTT.

The chain carries TRBV29-1 and TRBJ2-1; D might be TRBD2 (5 bases). CDR3 length: 13 amino acids. V was trimmed by 4 bases and J by 0 bases, leaving 7 bases between them. Looked up from germline, CDR1 is SQVTM and CDR2 is ANQGSEA. The CDR3 reads CSVAGLSYNEQFF. CDR3 nucleotides: TGCAGCGTTGCAGGACTCTCCTACAATGAGCAGTTCTTC.

V usage is TRBV6-6 and J usage is TRBJ2-3; 8 bases fit TRBD2. The CDR3 totals 16 residues. CDR1 is MNHNY, CDR2 SVGAGI, per germline (reference sequence). The V gene end was trimmed by 6 bases and the J gene end by 1 base; junction bases not matched to a gene: 9. In DNA form, the CDR3 reads TGTGCCAGCAGCCCCGCCGGGACTAGGGGCACAGATACGCAGTATTTT. Protein sequence: CASSPAGTRGTDTQYF.

CDR3 sequence: CASSAGGARNQPQHF. DNA for the CDR3: TGTGCCAGCAGTGCTGGTGGAGCCAGAAATCAGCCCCAGCATTTT. This chain uses TRBV2 with TRBJ1-5; D ambiguous. Trimming removed 4 bases at V and 4 bases at J, with 14 bases between. This CDR3 spans 15 amino acids. The germline gives CDR1 SNHLY, CDR2 FYNNEI.

The chain recombines TRBV4-1 with TRBJ1-4; D is possibly TRBD1 (6 bases). The CDR3 is 15 amino acids. Germline V gives CDR1 MGHRA, CDR2 YSYEKL. The V end was cut by 6 bases, the J end by 5 bases, with 16 bases between. The CDR3 loop reads CASRTSTGENEKLFF. CDR3 in DNA: TGCGCCAGCAGGACTTCGACAGGAGAAAATGAAAAACTGTTTTTT.

The rearrangement links TRBV5-6 to TRBJ2-7, with 7 bases matching TRBD1. The CDR3 extends over 14 amino acids. CDR1 is SGHDT, CDR2 YYEEEE, per germline. J lost 3 bases, V lost 4 bases, and 7 bases had no gene match. The DNA of the CDR3 is TGTGCCAGCAGCCCCGGGACAGCCATCTACGAGCAGTACTTC. Encoded protein: CASSPGTAIYEQYF.

This rearrangement joins TRBV6-1 to TRBJ1-1, with a possible D match to TRBD1 (6 bases). The V gene's germline CDR1 is MNHNS and CDR2 SASEGT. V dropped 5 bases and J dropped 10 bases, with 11 bases sitting between them. The CDR3 spans 11 residues. CDR3 in amino acids: CASSLQGLAFF. In DNA form, the CDR3 reads TGTGCCAGCAGTTTACAGGGATTAGCTTTCTTT.

This sequence joins TRBV27 and TRBJ2-7; 9 nucleotides agree with TRBD1. Unmatched junction bases numbered 12, after V lost 4 bases and J lost 5 bases. Germline V CDR1 and CDR2: MNHEY, SMNVEV (reference sequence). The CDR3 is 16 residues long. The CDR3 bases are TGTGCCAGCAGTTCAAAGGGGGGGACAGGGAGACACGAGCAGTACTTC. Its protein is CASSSKGGTGRHEQYF.

The table lists this clone with a count of one. CDR3 protein: CASGTGGHYEQYF. The CDR3 DNA follows: TGTGCCAGTGGGACAGGGGGTCACTACGAGCAGTACTTC. The V call is TRBV2, the J call TRBJ2-5; TRBD1 agrees at 11 bases. The J call is uncertain, as TRBJ2-7 better fits the DNA end. Germline V gene sequence: CDR1 SNHLY, CDR2 FYNNEI. The CDR3 runs 13 residues.

The rearrangement joins TRBV7-8 to TRBJ2-7, with D maybe TRBD1 (5 bases). CDR1 SGHVS and CDR2 FQNEAQ come from the germline V gene. This CDR3 has 16 amino acids. Trimming removed 8 bases from V and 0 bases from J, with 20 bases in between. CDR3 sequence reads: CASVKSRVQDSYEQYF. CDR3 bases: TGTGCCAGCGTTAAGTCTAGGGTACAGGACTCCTACGAGCAGTACTTC.

This chain joins TRBV23-1 and TRBJ2-7; the D gene is possibly TRBD1 (6 bases). TRBV23-1 is an open reading frame, and its role is uncertain. The CDR3 sequence is 14 residues long. V was shortened by 0 bases and J by 3 bases, with 9 bases between the two germline ends. DNA for the CDR3: TGCGCCAGCAGTCAATCTGACAGGTACTACGAGCAGTACTTC. The encoded protein is CASSQSDRYYEQYF.

This clone has only a few counts. This chain connects TRBV30 to TRBJ2-2; no firm D call. CDR3 size: 13 residues. Germline CDR1 is GTSNPN and CDR2 is SVGIG (reference sequence). V was pared by 0 bases and J by 3 bases, with 5 bases between. CDR3 amino acids: CAWSVHDTGELFF. DNA of the CDR3: TGTGCCTGGAGTGTACACGACACCGGGGAGCTGTTTTTT.

The chain joins TRBV6-5 to TRBJ1-1; the D is unclear. Germline V gene data show CDR1 as MNHEY and CDR2 as SVGAGI. CDR3 length: 14 residues. V lost 2 bases and J 3 bases, leaving 10 bases between the germline ends. For the CDR3, the DNA is TGTGCCAGCAGTTACGGCAGGCCTGACACTGAAGCTTTCTTT. Amino acids: CASSYGRPDTEAFF.

This clone was found once. The rearrangement joins TRBV6-1 to TRBJ2-5, with 7 bases aligning to TRBD2. Per the germline V gene, CDR1 is MNHNS and CDR2 is SASEGT. The J segment lost 1 base and the V segment lost 1 base, leaving 3 bases of the junction unmatched. The CDR3 extends over 15 amino acids. The CDR3 nucleotides are TGTGCCAGCAGTGAAGGGGGGGGTTCCCAAGAGACCCAGTACTTC. The encoded protein is CASSEGGGSQETQYF.

The V and J genes are TRBV7-9 and TRBJ2-3; D might be TRBD1 (6 bases). CDR1 is SEHNR and CDR2 is FQNEAQ in the germline V gene (reference sequence). The CDR3 has 17 amino acids. The ends were cut back, 4 bases at V and 1 base at J, with 18 bases in the middle. The CDR3 reads CASSYSKGVSGTDTQYF. CDR3 nucleotides: TGTGCCAGCAGCTATTCTAAGGGGGTTTCCGGCACAGATACGCAGTATTTT.

This chain uses TRBV19 with TRBJ2-1, with D perhaps TRBD2 (6 bases). This CDR3 has 13 amino acids. Trimming took off 2 bases at V and 7 bases at J, with 9 bases between the two ends. Germline CDR1 is LNHDA and CDR2 is SQIVND (reference sequence). For the CDR3, the DNA is TGTGCCAGTAGTATAAATGGGGGGAATGAGCAGTTCTTC. It specifies CASSINGGNEQFF.

The CDR3 sequence: CASSQLAGATTDTQYF. The CDR3 nucleotides are TGTGCCAGCAGCCAACTAGCGGGGGCTACCACAGATACGCAGTATTTT. This chain joins TRBV7-2 and TRBJ2-3, with 11 bases fitting TRBD2. V lost 5 bases and J lost 2; bases outside the gene matches: 6. The CDR3 totals 16 residues. In germline, CDR1 is SGHTA, CDR2 FQGNSA.

The gene calls are TRBV7-9 and TRBJ1-2; no firm D call. Germline V lookup: CDR1 SEHNR, CDR2 FQNEAQ (reference sequence). The CDR3 contains 13 residues. V shed 3 bases and J shed 0 bases, with 5 bases lying between them. This CDR3 is CASSLSANYGYTF. The CDR3 DNA follows: TGTGCCAGCAGCTTGAGCGCTAACTATGGCTACACCTTC.

The gene calls are TRBV7-2 and TRBJ2-1; 14 bases agree with TRBD2. Per germline, CDR1 SGHTA and CDR2 FQGNSA. This CDR3 has 17 residues. V was pared by 4 bases and J by 7 bases, with 9 bases of the junction left unmatched. DNA of the CDR3: TGTGCCAGCAGCTCCCGACTAGCGGGGGGGCTGGGTAATGAGCAGTTCTTC. This codes for CASSSRLAGGLGNEQFF. Using reference TRBV7-2 and TRBJ2-1 for the parts outside the CDR3, the full variable domain is GAGVSQSPSNKVTEKGKDVELRCDPISGHTALYWYRQSLGQGLEFLIYFQGNSAPDKSGLPSDRFSAERTGGSVSTLTIQRTQQEDSAVYLCASSSRLAGGLGNEQFFGPGTRLTVL.

The chain couples TRBV7-8 to TRBJ1-5; D unresolved. Trimming removed 0 bases from V and 7 bases from J, with 10 bases in between. The CDR3 covers 14 residues. The V gene's germline CDR1 is SGHVS and CDR2 FQNEAQ. The CDR3 sequence is CASSLAWATQPQHF. DNA of the CDR3: TGTGCCAGCAGCTTAGCTTGGGCTACCCAGCCCCAGCATTTT. Full variable domain (remainder filled in from reference TRBV7-8 and TRBJ1-5): GAGVSQSPRYKVAKRGQDVALRCDPISGHVSLFWYQQALGQGPEFLTYFQNEAQLDKSGLPSDRFFAERPEGSVSTLKIQRTQQEDSAVYLCASSLAWATQPQHFGDGTRLSIL.